These 22 T cell receptor beta chains share one sample of origin, sequenced in a study of Graves' ophthalmopathy and Graves' hyperthyroidism. The authors amplified TCR beta CDR3 regions, and they did so from RNA transcripts for repertoire sequencing. Following a first-round RT-PCR that used HTBI primers, a second-round multiplex PCR was carried out. TCRdb used MiXCR to reprocess the multiplex PCR reads, holding one entry per CDR3 protein. Here the sample spans about 480,000 distinct CDR3 sequences, about an eighth being singletons. The sample consisted of blood. These receptors came from a woman under 40 with Graves' ophthalmopathy.

This clonotype was seen many times. The chain is built from TRBV20-1 and TRBJ2-7; D call uncertain. Trimming stripped 2 bases from V and 1 base from J, with 12 bases between. CDR3 size: 14 residues. Germline values: CDR1 DFQATT, CDR2 SNEGSKA (reference sequence). The CDR3 here is CSARQVPNSYEQYF. In DNA form, the CDR3 reads TGCAGTGCTAGACAGGTCCCGAATTCCTACGAGCAGTACTTC.

This clonotype was counted between two and nine times. This chain uses TRBV2 with TRBJ1-6; D is unresolved. V gave up 6 bases and J gave up 8 bases, with 5 bases separating them. This CDR3 has 11 amino acids. CDR1 SNHLY and CDR2 FYNNEI come from the germline V gene. CDR3 sequence reads: CASRRDSPLHF. The CDR3 nucleotides read TGTGCCAGCAGACGGGATTCACCCCTCCACTTT.

There are many counts of this clonotype. A junction boundary mismatches the germline segment, possibly from a read error. This sequence joins TRBV6-1 and TRBJ1-2; no reliable D call. CDR1 and CDR2 from the germline V gene are MNHNS and SASEGT. CDR3 length: 14 amino acids. CDR3 loop: CASSQATEYYGYTF. CDR3 coding DNA: TGTGCCAGCAGTCAAGCGACGGAGTACTATGGCTACACCTTC.

This clonotype was recorded many times. The V gene is TRBV7-9, the J gene TRBJ2-7; a possible D gene is TRBD2 (5 bases). Germline V lookup: CDR1 SEHNR, CDR2 FQNEAQ (reference sequence). The CDR3 totals 14 residues. V lost 4 bases, J lost 0 bases, and 10 bases lay in between. The CDR3 spells CASSSPGLSYEQYF. The CDR3 coding sequence is TGTGCCAGCAGCTCACCAGGACTCTCCTACGAGCAGTACTTC.

This clonotype was picked up a small number of times. The J gene is TRBJ1-1, the V gene TRBV27; TRBD1 might be the D (6 bases). Germline V gene data show CDR1 as MNHEY and CDR2 as SMNVEV (reference sequence). The germline V and J ends were trimmed by 6 bases and 6 bases, with 14 bases remaining between them. The CDR3 runs to 13 residues. CDR3 sequence reads: CASRQGGRPEAFF. The CDR3 DNA reads TGTGCCAGCAGACAAGGGGGGCGGCCTGAAGCTTTCTTT.

This clonotype was counted many times. The chain links TRBV6-1 to TRBJ2-2, with D unclear. V lost 7 bases to trimming and J lost 5 bases, with 14 bases between them. CDR1 is MNHNS and CDR2 is SASEGT in the germline V gene. This CDR3 region has 14 residues. The CDR3 reads CASITAPVTGELFF. The CDR3 DNA reads as TGTGCCAGCATAACAGCGCCGGTAACCGGGGAGCTGTTTTTT.

This clonotype was found many times. This rearrangement joins TRBV28 to TRBJ1-1, with no clear D. Trimming cost V 10 bases and J 4 bases, with 10 bases left between them. The length of the CDR3 is 11 residues. CDR1 is MDHEN and CDR2 is SYDVKM in the germline V gene. The CDR3 is CATLIPTEAFF. The CDR3, as DNA: TGTGCCACCCTGATTCCCACTGAAGCTTTCTTT.

V and J are TRBV7-2 and TRBJ1-2; a weak D match, TRBD1 (5 bases). The germline V gene has CDR1 SGHTA and CDR2 FQGNSA. The CDR3 contains 14 residues. The ends were cut back, 2 bases at V and 4 bases at J, with 11 bases in the middle. In DNA form, the CDR3 reads TGTGCCAGCAGCTTATCCGGGGCCAGCTATGGCTACACCTTC. Amino acids: CASSLSGASYGYTF.

This clonotype was counted at least ten times. The chain recombines TRBV6-1 with TRBJ1-5, with TRBD1 identical over 10 bases. The germline V gene encodes CDR1 MNHNS and CDR2 SASEGT. The CDR3 contains 14 residues. The ends lost 6 bases at V and 6 bases at J; junction bases unmatched: 5. The CDR3 DNA follows: TGTGCCAGCAGGCTGTGGGACAGGGGTCAGCCCCAGCATTTT. Protein: CASRLWDRGQPQHF.

This clonotype came up many times. The chain links TRBV20-1 to TRBJ2-5, with D hard to call. The V gene lost 0 bases and the J gene lost 4 bases, with 12 bases spanning the gap. Germline assignment: CDR1 DFQATT and CDR2 SNEGSKA (reference sequence). The CDR3 extends over 14 amino acids. The CDR3 sequence: CSARDTSPLETQYF. CDR3 nucleotides: TGCAGTGCTAGAGATACCAGCCCTCTAGAGACCCAGTACTTC.

The sample holds many counts of this clonotype. The gene calls are TRBV24-1 and TRBJ2-7; 8 bases map to TRBD1. Germline V lookup: CDR1 KGHDR, CDR2 SFDVKD. The CDR3 is made up of 13 amino acids. V lost 7 bases, J lost 0 bases, and 1 base stayed unmatched. CDR3 region: CATRDRDSYEQYF. The CDR3 bases are TGTGCCACCAGGGACAGGGACTCCTACGAGCAGTACTTC.

The chain employs TRBV6-2 or TRBV6-3 and TRBJ1-2; D gene unclear. With 2 bases removed from V and 4 bases from J, the gap between germline ends came to 8 bases. Germline CDR1 is MNHEY and CDR2 is SVGEGT. This CDR3 is 13 amino acids long. The DNA for the CDR3 is TGTGCCAGCAGTTACCGTCCAAGCTATGGCTACACCTTC. Translation gives CASSYRPSYGYTF.

This clonotype was detected many times. This chain joins TRBV28 and TRBJ2-5, with D possibly matching TRBD2 (7 bases). V lost 10 bases to trimming and J lost 1 base, with 19 bases between them. This CDR3 is built from 15 residues. Per the germline V gene, CDR1 is MDHEN and CDR2 is SYDVKM. Here the CDR3 reads CATSPGGPFQETQYF. DNA for the CDR3: TGTGCCACCTCCCCGGGGGGCCCCTTCCAAGAGACCCAGTACTTC.

The chain joins TRBV2 to TRBJ2-5; no clear D. Trimming took 5 bases from V and 1 from J, leaving 8 bases between them. Germline V gene sequence: CDR1 SNHLY, CDR2 FYNNEI. This CDR3 comprises 13 residues. For the CDR3, the DNA is TGTGCCAGCAGTAGGGCAGCCCAAGAGACCCAGTACTTC. It codes for CASSRAAQETQYF.

This clonotype was detected a few times. The rearrangement uses TRBV9 and TRBJ2-2; tentatively, D is TRBD2 (5 bases). Trimming removed 7 bases from V and 0 bases from J, with 7 bases in between. This CDR3 contains 13 residues. The germline V gene has CDR1 SGDLS and CDR2 YYNGEE. CDR3 nucleotides: TGTGCCAGCGAGGGCGCGAACACCGGGGAGCTGTTTTTT. Amino acid sequence: CASEGANTGELFF.

This clonotype was counted a few times. The J gene is TRBJ1-1, the V gene TRBV5-1; D perhaps matches TRBD1 (5 bases). The length of the CDR3 is 14 residues. V was shortened by 5 bases and J by 5 bases, with 16 bases between the two germline ends. CDR1 and CDR2 from the germline V gene are SGHRS and YFSETQ. Here the CDR3 DNA reads TGCGCCAGCAGGCGGGCAGGGTATGGGACTGAAGCTTTCTTT. This encodes CASRRAGYGTEAFF.

This clonotype was picked up many times. The chain joins TRBV6-1 to TRBJ2-5; TRBD1 matches at 7 bases. The CDR3 is 15 residues long. V shed 0 bases, J shed 5 bases, and the junction held 6 bases outside the gene matches. Germline V gene sequence: CDR1 MNHNS, CDR2 SASEGT. Here the CDR3 DNA reads TGTGCCAGCAGTGAAGCTGGACAGGACGGGGAGACCCAGTACTTC. It encodes CASSEAGQDGETQYF.

The table lists this clonotype with many counts. CDR3: CSVDKFRGGRETQYF. The CDR3, as DNA: TGCAGCGTTGACAAGTTCAGGGGAGGTCGGGAGACCCAGTACTTC. J is TRBJ2-5 and V is TRBV29-1; the D gene could be TRBD1 or TRBD2 (6 bases each). Germline V CDR1 and CDR2: SQVTM, ANQGSEA. CDR3 size: 15 residues. V was trimmed by 3 bases and J by 5 bases, leaving 19 bases between them.

In this sample, this clonotype turned up many times. The chain combines TRBV29-1 with TRBJ1-1; TRBD1 is a possible D gene (5 bases). Looked up from germline, CDR1 is SQVTM and CDR2 is ANQGSEA. The CDR3 covers 12 residues. V lost 5 bases to trimming and J lost 5 bases, with 12 bases between them. The CDR3 here is CSVWGSRTEAFF. The DNA of the CDR3 is TGCAGCGTTTGGGGGAGTCGGACTGAAGCTTTCTTT.

This clonotype was counted many times. V is TRBV30 and J is TRBJ2-5, with TRBD1 matching 7 bases. The CDR3 has 14 amino acids. Germline assignment: CDR1 GTSNPN and CDR2 SVGIG (reference sequence). The J segment lost 2 bases and the V segment lost 2 bases, leaving 5 bases of the junction unmatched. CDR3 coding DNA: TGTGCCTGGAGTCTCCCGACAGGGCAAGAGACCCAGTACTTC. Protein: CAWSLPTGQETQYF.

This clonotype has just a few counts. The chain combines TRBV20-1 with TRBJ1-1; possible D gene TRBD1, 6 bases. The CDR3 is 14 residues long. CDR1 is DFQATT and CDR2 is SNEGSKA in the germline V gene (reference sequence). V lost 5 bases and J 1 base, leaving 14 bases between the germline ends. Written as DNA, the CDR3 is TGCAGTGCTCCTCGCGGGGGGGCGAACACTGAAGCTTTCTTT. Translating it yields CSAPRGGANTEAFF.

Many counts were recorded for this clonotype. The chain carries TRBV9 and TRBJ2-2; D not certain. The germline V and J ends were trimmed by 5 bases and 4 bases, with 9 bases remaining between them. Germline assignment: CDR1 SGDLS and CDR2 YYNGEE. This CDR3 has 13 amino acids. CDR3 protein: CASRGIGTGELFF. The CDR3 nucleotides read TGTGCCAGCAGGGGCATCGGCACCGGGGAGCTGTTTTTT.